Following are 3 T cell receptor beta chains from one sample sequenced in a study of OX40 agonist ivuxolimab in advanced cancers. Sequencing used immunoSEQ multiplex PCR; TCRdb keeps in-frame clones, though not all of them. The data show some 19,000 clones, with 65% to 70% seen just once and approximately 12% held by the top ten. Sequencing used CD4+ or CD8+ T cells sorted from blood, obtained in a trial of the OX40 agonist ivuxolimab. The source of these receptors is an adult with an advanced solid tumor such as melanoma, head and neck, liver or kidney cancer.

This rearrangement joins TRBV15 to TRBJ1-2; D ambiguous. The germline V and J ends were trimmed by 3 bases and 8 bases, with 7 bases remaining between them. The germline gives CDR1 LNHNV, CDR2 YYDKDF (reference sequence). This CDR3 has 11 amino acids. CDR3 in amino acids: CATSSMGGYTF. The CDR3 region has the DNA TGTGCCACCAGCAGCATGGGCGGCTACACCTTC.

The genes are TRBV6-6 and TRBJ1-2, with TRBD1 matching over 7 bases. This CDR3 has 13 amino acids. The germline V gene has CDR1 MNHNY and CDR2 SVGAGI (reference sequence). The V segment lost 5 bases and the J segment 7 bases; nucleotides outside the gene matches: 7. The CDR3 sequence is CASSETGPFGYTF. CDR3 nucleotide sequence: TGTGCCAGCAGTGAGACAGGGCCTTTTGGCTACACCTTC.

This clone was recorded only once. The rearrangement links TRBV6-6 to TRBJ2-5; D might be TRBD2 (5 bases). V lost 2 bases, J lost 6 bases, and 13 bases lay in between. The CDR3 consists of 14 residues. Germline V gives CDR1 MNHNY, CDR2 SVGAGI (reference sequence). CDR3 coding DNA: TGTGCCAGCAGTTACCCCCGCGGGCTGCAGACCCAGTACTTC. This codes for CASSYPRGLQTQYF.